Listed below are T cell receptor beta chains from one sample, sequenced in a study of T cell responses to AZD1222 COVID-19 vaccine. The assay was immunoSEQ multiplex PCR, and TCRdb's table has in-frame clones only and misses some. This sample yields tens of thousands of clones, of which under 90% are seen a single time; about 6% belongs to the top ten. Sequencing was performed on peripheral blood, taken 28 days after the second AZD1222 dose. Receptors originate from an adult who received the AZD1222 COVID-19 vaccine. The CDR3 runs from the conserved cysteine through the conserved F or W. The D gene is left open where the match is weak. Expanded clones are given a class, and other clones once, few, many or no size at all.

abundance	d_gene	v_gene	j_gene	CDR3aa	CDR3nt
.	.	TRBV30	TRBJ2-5	CAWNRDGNVETQYF	TGTGCCTGGAATCGTGACGGGAATGTAGAGACCCAGTACTTC
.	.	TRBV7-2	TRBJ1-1	CASSYTPVTEAFF	TGTGCCAGCAGCTACACACCCGTCACTGAAGCTTTCTTT
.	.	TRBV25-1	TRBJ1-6	CASSDLWGADSPLHF	TGTGCCAGCAGTGACTTATGGGGAGCGGATTCACCCCTCCACTTT
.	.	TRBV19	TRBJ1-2	CASSLYLGGYTF	TGTGCCAGTAGTCTCTACCTAGGGGGCTACACCTTC
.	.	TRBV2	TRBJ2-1	CASDGGPYNEQFF	TGTGCCAGCGACGGGGGTCCCTACAATGAGCAGTTCTTC
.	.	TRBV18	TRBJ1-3	CASSPPGLGFGNTIYF	TGTGCCAGCTCACCACCCGGGCTAGGGTTTGGAAACACCATATATTTT
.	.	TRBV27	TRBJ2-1	CASSLHSGEQFF	TGTGCCAGCAGTCTCCATTCCGGAGAGCAGTTCTTC
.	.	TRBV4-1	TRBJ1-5	CASRGGFATDLTQPQHF	TGCGCCAGCAGGGGGGGGTTCGCCACGGACCTAACTCAGCCCCAGCATTTT
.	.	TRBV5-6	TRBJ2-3	CASRFWGGSTDTQYF	TGTGCCAGCAGGTTTTGGGGCGGAAGCACAGATACGCAGTATTTT
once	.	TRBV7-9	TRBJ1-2	CASSLAGGYGYTF	TGTGCCAGCAGCTTAGCCGGAGGATATGGCTACACCTTC
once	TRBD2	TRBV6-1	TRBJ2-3	CASSEGLAGVGDTQYF	TGTGCCAGCAGTGAAGGCCTAGCGGGAGTCGGAGATACGCAGTATTTT
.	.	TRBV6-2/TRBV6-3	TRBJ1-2	CASSLPGTTNYGYTF	TGTGCCAGCAGTCTCCCAGGGACAACTAACTATGGTTACACCTTC
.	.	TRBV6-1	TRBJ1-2	CASSEASQDANYGYTF	TGTGCCAGCAGTGAAGCGTCCCAGGACGCTAACTATGGCTACACCTTC
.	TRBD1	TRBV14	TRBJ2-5	CASSHGTGGLGETQYF	TGTGCCAGCAGCCACGGGACAGGGGGACTCGGAGAGACCCAGTACTTC
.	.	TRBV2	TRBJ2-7	CASKGVSYEQYF	TGTGCCAGCAAGGGCGTTTCCTACGAGCAGTACTTC
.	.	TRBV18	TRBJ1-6	CASSPLWGGSENSPLHF	TGTGCCAGCTCACCCCTGTGGGGGGGCTCGGAGAATTCACCCCTCCACTTT
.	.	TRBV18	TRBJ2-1	CASSLGAGDYNEQFF	TGTGCCAGCTCTCTAGGGGCAGGGGACTACAATGAGCAGTTCTTC